This T cell receptor beta chain derives from a study of type 1 and type 2 diabetes patients. Looked up from germline, CDR1 is LNHNV and CDR2 is YYDKDF (reference sequence). This CDR3 contains 15 residues. V trimming: 1 base; J trimming: 3 bases; junction bases outside the gene matches: 6. The PCR template was genomic DNA. The TCR beta CDR3 region was amplified using 30 forward and 13 reverse primers. TCRdb re-called the multiplex PCR reads with MiXCR, one entry per CDR3 protein. The data hold 250,000 or so distinct CDR3 sequences, with around 50% observed a single time. A word on this clonotype: This may arise from a read error, as a much more abundant clone is one base away.

The sequenced sample was peripheral blood mononuclear cells (PBMCs). The rearrangement links TRBV15 to TRBJ2-7; 7 nucleotides line up with TRBD1. The receptor's source is a man aged 18 to 29 with type 2 diabetes. The CDR3 region has the DNA TGTGCCACCAGCAGAGGGCCGGGACAGAGCTACGAGCAGTACTTC. The encoded protein is CATSRGPGQSYEQYF. Full variable domain (remainder filled in from reference TRBV15 and TRBJ2-7): DAMVIQNPRYQVTQFGKPVTLSCSQTLNHNVMYWYQQKSSQAPKLLFHYYDKDFNNEADTPDNFQSRRPNTSFCFLDIRSPGLGDTAMYLCATSRGPGQSYEQYFGPGTRLTVT.